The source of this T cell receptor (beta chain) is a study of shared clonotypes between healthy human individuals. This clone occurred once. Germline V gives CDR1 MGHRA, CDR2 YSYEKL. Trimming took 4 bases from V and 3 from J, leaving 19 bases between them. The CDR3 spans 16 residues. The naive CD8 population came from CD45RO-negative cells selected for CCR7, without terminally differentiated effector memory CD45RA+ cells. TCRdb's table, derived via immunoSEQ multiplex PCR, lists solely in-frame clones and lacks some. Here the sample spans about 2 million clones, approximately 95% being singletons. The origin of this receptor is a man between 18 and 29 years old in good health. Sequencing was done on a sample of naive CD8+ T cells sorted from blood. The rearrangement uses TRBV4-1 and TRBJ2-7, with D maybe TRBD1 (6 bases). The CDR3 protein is CASSPRDVTGYYEQYF. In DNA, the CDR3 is TGCGCCAGCAGCCCGCGCGATGTGACAGGCTACTACGAGCAGTACTTC.